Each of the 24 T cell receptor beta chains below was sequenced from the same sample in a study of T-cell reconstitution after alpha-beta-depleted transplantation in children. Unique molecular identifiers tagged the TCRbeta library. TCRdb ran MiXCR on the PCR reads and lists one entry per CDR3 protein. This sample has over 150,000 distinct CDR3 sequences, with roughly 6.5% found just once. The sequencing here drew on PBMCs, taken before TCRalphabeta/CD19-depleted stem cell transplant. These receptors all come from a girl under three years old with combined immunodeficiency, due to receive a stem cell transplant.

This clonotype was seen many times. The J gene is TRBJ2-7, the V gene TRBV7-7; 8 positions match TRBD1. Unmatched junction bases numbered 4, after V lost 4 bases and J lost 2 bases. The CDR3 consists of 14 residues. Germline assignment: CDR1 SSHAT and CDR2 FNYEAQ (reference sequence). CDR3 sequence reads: CASSWTGPTYEQYF. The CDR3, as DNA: TGTGCCAGCAGCTGGACAGGGCCTACCTACGAGCAGTACTTC.

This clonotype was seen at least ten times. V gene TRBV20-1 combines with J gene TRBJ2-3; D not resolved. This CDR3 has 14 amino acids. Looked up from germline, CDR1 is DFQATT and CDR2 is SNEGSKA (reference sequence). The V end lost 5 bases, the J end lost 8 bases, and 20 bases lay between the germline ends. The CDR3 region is CSAYTLPSDSTQYF. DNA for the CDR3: TGCAGTGCTTACACATTACCCAGCGATTCTACGCAGTATTTT.

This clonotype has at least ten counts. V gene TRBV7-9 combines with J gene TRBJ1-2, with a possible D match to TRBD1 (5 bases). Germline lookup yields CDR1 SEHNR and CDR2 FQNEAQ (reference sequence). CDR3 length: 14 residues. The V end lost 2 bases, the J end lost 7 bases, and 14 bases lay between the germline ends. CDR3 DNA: TGTGCCAGCAGCTTACAATCCCCGGGACTTGGCTACACCTTC. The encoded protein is CASSLQSPGLGYTF.

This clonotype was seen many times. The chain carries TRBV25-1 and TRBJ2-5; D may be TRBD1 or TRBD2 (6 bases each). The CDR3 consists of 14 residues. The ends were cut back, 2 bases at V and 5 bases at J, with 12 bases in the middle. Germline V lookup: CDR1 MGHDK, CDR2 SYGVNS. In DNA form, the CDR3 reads TGTGCCAGCAGTGAAATGGGGGGCGGGGAGACCCAGTACTTC. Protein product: CASSEMGGGETQYF.

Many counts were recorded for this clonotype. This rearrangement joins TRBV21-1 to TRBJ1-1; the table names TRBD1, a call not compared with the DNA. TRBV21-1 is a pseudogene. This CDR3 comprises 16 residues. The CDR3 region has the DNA TGTGCCAGCAGCTCGAAGGGCGGTTATCCGTACACTGAAGCTTTCTTT. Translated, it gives CASSSKGGYPYTEAFF.

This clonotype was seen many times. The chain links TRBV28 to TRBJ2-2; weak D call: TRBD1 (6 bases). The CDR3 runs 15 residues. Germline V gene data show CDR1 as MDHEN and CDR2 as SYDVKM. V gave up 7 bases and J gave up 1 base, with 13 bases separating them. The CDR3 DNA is TGTGCCAGCAACGTCGGACAGATGAACACCGGGGAGCTGTTTTTT. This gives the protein CASNVGQMNTGELFF.

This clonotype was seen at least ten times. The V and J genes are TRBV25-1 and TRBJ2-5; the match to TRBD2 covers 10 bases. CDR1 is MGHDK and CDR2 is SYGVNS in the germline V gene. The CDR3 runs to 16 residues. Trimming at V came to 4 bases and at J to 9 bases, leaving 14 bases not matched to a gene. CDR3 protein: CASSGASGSPRLAQYF. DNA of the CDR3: TGTGCCAGCAGTGGGGCTAGCGGGAGCCCGCGGTTGGCCCAGTACTTC.

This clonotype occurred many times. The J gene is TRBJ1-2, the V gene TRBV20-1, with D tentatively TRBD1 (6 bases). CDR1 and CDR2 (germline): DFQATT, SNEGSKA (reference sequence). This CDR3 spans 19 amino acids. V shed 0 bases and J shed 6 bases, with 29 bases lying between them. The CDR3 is CSARDALIQGMGFGDGYTF. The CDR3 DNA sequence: TGCAGTGCTAGAGATGCCCTTATACAGGGAATGGGATTTGGTGATGGCTACACCTTC.

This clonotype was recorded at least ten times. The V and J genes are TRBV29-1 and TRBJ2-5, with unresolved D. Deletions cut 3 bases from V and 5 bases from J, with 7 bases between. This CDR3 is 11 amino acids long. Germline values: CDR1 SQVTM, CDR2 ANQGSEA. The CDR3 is CSVEADETQYF. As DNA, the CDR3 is TGCAGCGTTGAGGCGGATGAGACCCAGTACTTC.

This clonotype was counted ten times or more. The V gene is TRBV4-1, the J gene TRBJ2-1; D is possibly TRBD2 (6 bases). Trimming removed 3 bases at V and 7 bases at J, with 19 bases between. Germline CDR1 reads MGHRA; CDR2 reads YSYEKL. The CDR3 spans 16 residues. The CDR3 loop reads CASSHPGEASGNEQFF. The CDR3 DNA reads TGCGCCAGCAGCCATCCCGGGGAGGCAAGTGGTAATGAGCAGTTCTTC.

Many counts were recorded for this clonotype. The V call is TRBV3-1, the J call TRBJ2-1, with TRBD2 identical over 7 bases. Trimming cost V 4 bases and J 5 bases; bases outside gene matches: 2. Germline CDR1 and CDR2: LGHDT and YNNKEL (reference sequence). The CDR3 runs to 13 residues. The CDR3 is CASSLLANNEQFF. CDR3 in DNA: TGTGCCAGCAGCCTACTAGCGAACAATGAGCAGTTCTTC.

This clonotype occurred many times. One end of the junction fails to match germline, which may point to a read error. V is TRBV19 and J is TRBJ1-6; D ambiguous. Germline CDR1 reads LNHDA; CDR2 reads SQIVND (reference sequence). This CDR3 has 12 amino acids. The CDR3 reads CASNIEGLALHF. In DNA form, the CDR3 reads TGTGCCAGTAATATAGAGGGTTTAGCCCTCCACTTT. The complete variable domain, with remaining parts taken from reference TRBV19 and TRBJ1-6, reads DGGITQSPKYLFRKEGQNVTLSCEQNLNHDAMYWYRQDPGQGLRLIYYSQIVNDFQKGDIAEGYSVSREKKESFPLTVTSAQKNPTAFYLCASNIEGLALHFGNGTRLTVT.

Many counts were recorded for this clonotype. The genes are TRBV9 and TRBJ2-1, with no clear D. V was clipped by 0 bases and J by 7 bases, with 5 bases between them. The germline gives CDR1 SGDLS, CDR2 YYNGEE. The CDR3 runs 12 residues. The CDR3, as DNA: TGTGCCAGCAGCGTAGTTTGGAATGAGCAGTTCTTC. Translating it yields CASSVVWNEQFF.

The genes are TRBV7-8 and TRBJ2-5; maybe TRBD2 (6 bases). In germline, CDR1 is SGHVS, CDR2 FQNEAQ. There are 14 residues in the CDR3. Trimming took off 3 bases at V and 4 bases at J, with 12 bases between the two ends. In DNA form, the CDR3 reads TGTGCCAGCAGCTTCTACGGGAGAGGAGAGACCCAGTACTTC. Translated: CASSFYGRGETQYF.

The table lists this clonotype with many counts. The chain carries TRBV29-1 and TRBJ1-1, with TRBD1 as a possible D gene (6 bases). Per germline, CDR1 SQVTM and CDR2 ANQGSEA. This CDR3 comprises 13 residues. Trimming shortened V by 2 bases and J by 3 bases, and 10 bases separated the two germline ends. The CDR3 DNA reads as TGCAGCGTTGAAACAGGGCGGGACACTGAAGCTTTCTTT. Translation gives CSVETGRDTEAFF.

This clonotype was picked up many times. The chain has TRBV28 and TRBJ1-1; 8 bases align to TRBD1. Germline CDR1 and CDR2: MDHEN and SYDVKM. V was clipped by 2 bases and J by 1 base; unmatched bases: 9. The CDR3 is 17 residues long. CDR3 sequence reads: CASSLSNRGVRNTEAFF. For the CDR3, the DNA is TGTGCCAGCAGTTTAAGCAACAGGGGGGTGAGGAACACTGAAGCTTTCTTT.

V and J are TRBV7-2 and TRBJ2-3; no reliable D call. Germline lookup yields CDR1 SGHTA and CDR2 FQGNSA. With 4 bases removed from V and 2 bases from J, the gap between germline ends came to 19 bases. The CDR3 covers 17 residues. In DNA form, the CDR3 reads TGTGCCAGCAGCTCACGTGGCGGAGAATCTCCCACAGATACGCAGTATTTT. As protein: CASSSRGGESPTDTQYF.

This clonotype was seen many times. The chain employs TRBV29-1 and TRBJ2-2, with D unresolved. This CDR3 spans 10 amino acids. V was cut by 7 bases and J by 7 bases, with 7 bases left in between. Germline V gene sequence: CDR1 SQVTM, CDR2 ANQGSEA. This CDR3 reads CSGLGGELFF. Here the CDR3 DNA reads TGCAGCGGTCTTGGCGGGGAGCTGTTTTTT.

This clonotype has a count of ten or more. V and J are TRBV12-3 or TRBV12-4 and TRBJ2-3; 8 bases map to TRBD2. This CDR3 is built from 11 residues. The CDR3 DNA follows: TGTGTGTCGGGGGGGCTAGATACGCAGTATTTT. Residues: CVSGGLDTQYF.

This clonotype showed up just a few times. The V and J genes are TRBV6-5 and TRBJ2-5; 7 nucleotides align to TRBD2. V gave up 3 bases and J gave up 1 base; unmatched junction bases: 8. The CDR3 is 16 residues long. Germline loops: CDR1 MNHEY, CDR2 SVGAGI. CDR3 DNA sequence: TGTGCCAGCAGTTATAAGGCTAGCGGCCTCCAAGAGACCCAGTACTTC. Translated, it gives CASSYKASGLQETQYF.

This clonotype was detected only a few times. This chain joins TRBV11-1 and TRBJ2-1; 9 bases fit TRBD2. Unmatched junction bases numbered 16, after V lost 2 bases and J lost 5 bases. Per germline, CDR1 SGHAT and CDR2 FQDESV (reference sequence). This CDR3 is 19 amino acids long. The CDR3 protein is CASSLYSLRRGGTHNEQFF. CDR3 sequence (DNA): TGTGCCAGCAGCTTATATTCACTTAGGCGGGGGGGCACCCACAATGAGCAGTTCTTC.

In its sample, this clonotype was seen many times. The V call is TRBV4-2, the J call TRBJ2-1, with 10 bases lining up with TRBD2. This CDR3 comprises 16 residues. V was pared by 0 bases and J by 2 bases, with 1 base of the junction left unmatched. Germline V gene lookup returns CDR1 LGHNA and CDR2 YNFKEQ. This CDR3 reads CASSQESGGAYNEQFF. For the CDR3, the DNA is TGTGCCAGCAGCCAAGAAAGCGGGGGGGCCTACAATGAGCAGTTCTTC.

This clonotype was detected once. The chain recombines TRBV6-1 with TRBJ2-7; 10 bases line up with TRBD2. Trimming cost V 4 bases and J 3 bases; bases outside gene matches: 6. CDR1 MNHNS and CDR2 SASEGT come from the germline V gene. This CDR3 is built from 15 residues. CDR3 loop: CASSASGGGFYEQYF. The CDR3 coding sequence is TGTGCCAGCAGTGCTAGCGGGGGAGGCTTCTACGAGCAGTACTTC.

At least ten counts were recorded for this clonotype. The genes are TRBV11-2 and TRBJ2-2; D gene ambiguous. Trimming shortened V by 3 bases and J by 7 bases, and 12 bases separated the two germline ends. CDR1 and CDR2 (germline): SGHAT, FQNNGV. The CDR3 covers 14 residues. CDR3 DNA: TGTGCCAGCAGCTTCACTATTATGGTCGGGGAGCTGTTTTTT. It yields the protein CASSFTIMVGELFF.